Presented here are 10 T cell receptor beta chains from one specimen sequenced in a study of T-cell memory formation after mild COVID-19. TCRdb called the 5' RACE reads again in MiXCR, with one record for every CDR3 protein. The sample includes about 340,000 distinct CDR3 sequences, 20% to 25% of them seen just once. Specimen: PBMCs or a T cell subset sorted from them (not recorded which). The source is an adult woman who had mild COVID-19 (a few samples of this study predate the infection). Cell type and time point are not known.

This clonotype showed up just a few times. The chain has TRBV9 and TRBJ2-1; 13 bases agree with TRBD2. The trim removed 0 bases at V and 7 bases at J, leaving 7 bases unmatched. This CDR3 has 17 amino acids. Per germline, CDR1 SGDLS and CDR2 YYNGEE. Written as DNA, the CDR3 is TGTGCCAGCAGCGTAGAACTAGCGGGAGGGCCCAGGAATGAGCAGTTCTTC. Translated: CASSVELAGGPRNEQFF.

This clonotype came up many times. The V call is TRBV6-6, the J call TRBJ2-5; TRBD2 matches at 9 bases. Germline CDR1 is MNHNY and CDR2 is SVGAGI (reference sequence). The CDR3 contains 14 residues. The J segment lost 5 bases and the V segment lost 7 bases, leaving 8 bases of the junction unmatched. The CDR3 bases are TGTGCCAGCACCCTAGCTAGCGGGAAGGAGACCCAGTACTTC. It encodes CASTLASGKETQYF.

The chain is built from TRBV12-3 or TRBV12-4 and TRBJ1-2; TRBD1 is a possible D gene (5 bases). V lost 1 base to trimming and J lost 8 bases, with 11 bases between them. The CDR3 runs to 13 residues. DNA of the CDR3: TGTGCCAGCAGTTTAGTCTTTGGGGGAGGCTACACCTTC. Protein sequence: CASSLVFGGGYTF.

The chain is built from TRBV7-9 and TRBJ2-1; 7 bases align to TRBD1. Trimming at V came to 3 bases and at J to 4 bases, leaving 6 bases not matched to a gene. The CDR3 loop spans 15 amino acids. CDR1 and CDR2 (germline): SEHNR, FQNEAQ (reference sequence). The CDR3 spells CASSFSQGEYNEQFF. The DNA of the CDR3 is TGTGCCAGCAGCTTCAGTCAGGGGGAGTACAATGAGCAGTTCTTC.

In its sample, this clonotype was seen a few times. The CDR3 sequence: CASSSGQDNQPQHF. As DNA, the CDR3 is TGCGCCAGCAGCTCCGGACAGGATAATCAGCCCCAGCATTTT. The rearrangement joins TRBV5-1 to TRBJ1-5; TRBD1 aligns across 7 bases. CDR1 and CDR2 (germline): SGHRS, YFSETQ. J lost 4 bases, V lost 3 bases, and 4 bases had no gene match. The CDR3 runs to 14 residues.

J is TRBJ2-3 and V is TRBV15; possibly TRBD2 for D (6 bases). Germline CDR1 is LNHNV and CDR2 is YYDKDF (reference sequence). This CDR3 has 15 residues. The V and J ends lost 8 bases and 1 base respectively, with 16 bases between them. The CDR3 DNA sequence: TGTGCCACCCGGGGGACCTTAACAGGCACAGATACGCAGTATTTT. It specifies CATRGTLTGTDTQYF. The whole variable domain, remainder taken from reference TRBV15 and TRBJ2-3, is DAMVIQNPRYQVTQFGKPVTLSCSQTLNHNVMYWYQQKSSQAPKLLFHYYDKDFNNEADTPDNFQSRRPNTSFCFLDIRSPGLGDTAMYLCATRGTLTGTDTQYFGPGTRLTVL.

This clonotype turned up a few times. The CDR3 loop is CASIQDAEIGNTIYF. The DNA of the CDR3 is TGTGCCAGCATTCAGGACGCTGAAATTGGAAACACCATATATTTT. V usage is TRBV12-3 or TRBV12-4 and J usage is TRBJ1-3; no firm D call. V gave up 7 bases and J gave up 3 bases, with 16 bases separating them. The CDR3 spans 15 residues.

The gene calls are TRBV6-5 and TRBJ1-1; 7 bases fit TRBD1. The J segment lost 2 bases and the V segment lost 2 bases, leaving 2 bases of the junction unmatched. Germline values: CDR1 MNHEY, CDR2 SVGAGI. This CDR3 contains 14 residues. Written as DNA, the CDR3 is TGTGCCAGCAGTTACCGGGACAGCAACACTGAAGCTTTCTTT. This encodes CASSYRDSNTEAFF.

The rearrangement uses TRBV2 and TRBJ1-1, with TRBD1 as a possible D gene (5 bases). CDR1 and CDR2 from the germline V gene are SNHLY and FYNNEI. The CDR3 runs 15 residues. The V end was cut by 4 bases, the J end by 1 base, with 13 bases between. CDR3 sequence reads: CASSVWGSGNTEAFF. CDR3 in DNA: TGTGCCAGCAGTGTTTGGGGGAGTGGGAACACTGAAGCTTTCTTT.

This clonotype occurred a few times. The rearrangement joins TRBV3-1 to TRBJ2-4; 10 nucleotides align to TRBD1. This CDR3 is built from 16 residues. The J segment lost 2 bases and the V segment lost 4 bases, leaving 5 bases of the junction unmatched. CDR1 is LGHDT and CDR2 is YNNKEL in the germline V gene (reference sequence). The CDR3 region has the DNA TGTGCCAGCAGCCCGACAGGGGGCGGATCCAAAAACATTCAGTACTTC. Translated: CASSPTGGGSKNIQYF.